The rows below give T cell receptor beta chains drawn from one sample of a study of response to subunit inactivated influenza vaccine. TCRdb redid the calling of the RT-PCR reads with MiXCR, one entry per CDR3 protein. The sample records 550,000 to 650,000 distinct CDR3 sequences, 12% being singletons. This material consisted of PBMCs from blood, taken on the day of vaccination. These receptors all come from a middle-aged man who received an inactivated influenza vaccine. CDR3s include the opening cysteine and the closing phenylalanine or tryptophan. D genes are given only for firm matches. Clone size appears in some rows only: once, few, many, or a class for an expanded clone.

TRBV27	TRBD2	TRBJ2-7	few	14	TGTGCCAGCAGTTTCTCGCCTAGCGGCTACGAGCAGTACTTC	CASSFSPSGYEQYF
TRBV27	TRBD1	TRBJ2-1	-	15	TGTGCCAGCAGATCCCAAGGGGGCCAATACAATGAGCAGTTCTTC	CASRSQGGQYNEQFF
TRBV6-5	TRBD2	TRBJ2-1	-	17	TGTGCCAGCAGTTACCAAGGGACTAGCGGGGGGGCTGGTGAGCAGTTCTTC	CASSYQGTSGGAGEQFF
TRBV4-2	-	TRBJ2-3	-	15	TGTGCCAGCACCCGAGACGGGGCTAGCACAGATACGCAGTATTTT	CASTRDGASTDTQYF
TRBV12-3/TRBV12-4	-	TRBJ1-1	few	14	TGTGCCAGCAGTTCCTCGACACAGAACACTGAAGCTTTCTTT	CASSSSTQNTEAFF
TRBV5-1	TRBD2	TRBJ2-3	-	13	TGCGCCAGCAGCGCAGTAGCGGGAGATACGCAGTATTTT	CASSAVAGDTQYF
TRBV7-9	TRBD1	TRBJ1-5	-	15	TGTGCCAGCAGTTCCGACAGGGTCGGCAATCAGCCCCAGCATTTT	CASSSDRVGNQPQHF
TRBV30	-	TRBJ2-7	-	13	TGTGCCTGGAATACTCAGGGGACCGACGAGCAGTACTTC	CAWNTQGTDEQYF
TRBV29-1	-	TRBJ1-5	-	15	TGCAGCCCGCCTAAGAGGGGCAACTACAATCAGCCCCAGCATTTT	CSPPKRGNYNQPQHF
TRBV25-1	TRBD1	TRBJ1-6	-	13	TGTGCCAGTAAACGGACAGGGGATTCACCCCTCCACTTT	CASKRTGDSPLHF
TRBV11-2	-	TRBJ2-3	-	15	TGTGCCAGCAGCTTCGGCAGCATTACTAGGGATACGCAGTATTTT	CASSFGSITRDTQYF
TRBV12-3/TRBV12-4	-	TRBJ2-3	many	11	TGTGCCAGCAGTACGGGCCGTACGCAGTATTTT	CASSTGRTQYF
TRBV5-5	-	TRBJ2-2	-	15	TGTGCCAGCGGGGGAAGAGGCAGGTATAGCGGGGAGCTGTTTTTT	CASGGRGRYSGELFF
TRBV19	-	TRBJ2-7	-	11	TGTGCCAGTGGGACCTACTACGAGCAGTACTTC	CASGTYYEQYF
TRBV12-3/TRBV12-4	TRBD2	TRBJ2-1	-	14	TGTGCCAGTAAATTTAGCGGGAGTAAAGATGAGCAGTTCTTC	CASKFSGSKDEQFF
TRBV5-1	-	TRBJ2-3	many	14	TGCGCCAGCAGCGGGGGGCCTTTCACAGATACGCAGTATTTT	CASSGGPFTDTQYF
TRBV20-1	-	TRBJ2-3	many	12	TGCAGTGCCAAGATGGGTACAGATACGCAGTATTTT	CSAKMGTDTQYF
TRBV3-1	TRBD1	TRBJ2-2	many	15	TGTGCCAGCAGCCAAGGACAGGGTAGGACCGGGGAGCTGTTTTTT	CASSQGQGRTGELFF
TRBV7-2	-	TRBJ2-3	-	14	TGTGCCAGCAGCCTAACAGGGTTTGGAGATACGCAGTATTTT	CASSLTGFGDTQYF
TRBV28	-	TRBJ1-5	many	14	TGTGCCAGCCTACTTTCGGGGATAAATCAGCCCCAGCATTTT	CASLLSGINQPQHF
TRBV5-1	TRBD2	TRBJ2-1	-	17	TGCGCCAGCAGCTTGGCCGGGACTAGCGGGAGGATTGGTGAGCAGTTCTTC	CASSLAGTSGRIGEQFF
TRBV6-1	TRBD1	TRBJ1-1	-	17	TGTGCCAGCAGTGACCCCCTCAGGGGGGGAGCGAACACTGAAGCTTTCTTT	CASSDPLRGGANTEAFF
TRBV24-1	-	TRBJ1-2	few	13	TGTGCCACCAGTGATTTGGGAAGGGCCGGCTACACCTTC	CATSDLGRAGYTF
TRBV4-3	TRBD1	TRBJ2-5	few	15	TGCGCCAGCAGCCACGGACAGGGGCTCCAAGAGACCCAGTACTTC	CASSHGQGLQETQYF
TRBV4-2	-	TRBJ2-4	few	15	TGTGCCAGCAGCCAAGAGCAGGCTTCCAAAAACATTCAGTACTTC	CASSQEQASKNIQYF
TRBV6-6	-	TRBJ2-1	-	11	TGTGCCAGCAGTTACTTGGAGGAGCAGTTCTTC	CASSYLEEQFF
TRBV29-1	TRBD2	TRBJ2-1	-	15	TGCAGCGTCGACGGGACTAGCGGAACTTACAATGAGCAGTTCTTC	CSVDGTSGTYNEQFF
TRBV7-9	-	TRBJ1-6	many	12	TGTGCCAGCAGCGGGGGGAATTCACCCCTCCACTTT	CASSGGNSPLHF
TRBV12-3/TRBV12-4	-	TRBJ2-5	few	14	TGTGCCACCGCCCAATCGGAGGCGCAAGAGACCCAGTACTTC	CATAQSEAQETQYF
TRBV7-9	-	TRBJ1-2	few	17	TGTGCCAGCAGCTTAATTGGAGCCGAAGACCCCAACTATGGCTACACCTTC	CASSLIGAEDPNYGYTF
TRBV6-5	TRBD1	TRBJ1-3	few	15	TGTGCCAGCAGATACTCCGGGACAGGGTATAGCACCATATATTTT	CASRYSGTGYSTIYF
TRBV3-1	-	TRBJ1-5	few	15	TGTGCCAGCAGCCAAGGAACCGCTAGCAATCAGCCCCAGCATTTT	CASSQGTASNQPQHF
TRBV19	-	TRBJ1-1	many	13	TGTGCCAGTAGCCCTCTAGGGAACACTGAAGCTTTCTTT	CASSPLGNTEAFF
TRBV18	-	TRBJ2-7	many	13	TGTGCCAGCTCACGGTCATCGGCATACGAGCAGTACTTC	CASSRSSAYEQYF
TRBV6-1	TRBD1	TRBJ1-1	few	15	TGTGCCAGCAGCTCCCCGGGACAGGAGAACACTGAAGCTTTCTTT	CASSSPGQENTEAFF
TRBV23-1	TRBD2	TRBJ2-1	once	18	TGCGCCAGCAGTCAAGACACTAGCGGGGGCTCCTCCTACAATGAGCAGTTCTTC	CASSQDTSGGSSYNEQFF
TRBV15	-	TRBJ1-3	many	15	TGTGCCACCAGCAGAGATATAGTTTCTGGAAACACCATATATTTT	CATSRDIVSGNTIYF
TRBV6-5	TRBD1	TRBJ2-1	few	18	TGTGCCAGCAGTTACACCCTAGGACAGGGTGTCCGTAAAGATGAGCAGTTCTTC	CASSYTLGQGVRKDEQFF
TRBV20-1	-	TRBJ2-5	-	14	TGCAGTGCTAAATTAGGCGGGGGCCGCGGGGCCCAGTACTTC	CSAKLGGGRGAQYF
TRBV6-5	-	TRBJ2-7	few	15	TGTGCCAGCAGTTACGGAACTCCAGAATACTACGAGCAGTACTTC	CASSYGTPEYYEQYF
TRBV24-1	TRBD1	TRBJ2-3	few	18	TGTGCCACCAGTGACAATTACCGGACAGGATCGAGCACAGATACGCAGTATTTT	CATSDNYRTGSSTDTQYF
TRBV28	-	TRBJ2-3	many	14	TGTGCCAGCAGTTCCGGGACGTACCAAGATACGCAGTATTTT	CASSSGTYQDTQYF
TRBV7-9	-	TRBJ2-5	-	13	TGTGCCAGCAGCTTTCCCCCTGAAGAGACCCAGTACTTC	CASSFPPEETQYF
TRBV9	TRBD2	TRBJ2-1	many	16	TGTGCCAGCAGCGTAGTAATAGCGGGGGGAAACAATGAGCAGTTCTTC	CASSVVIAGGNNEQFF
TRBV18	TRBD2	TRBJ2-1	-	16	TGTGCCAGCTCACCACCTTCTAGCGGGAGCTGGAATGAGCAGTTCTTC	CASSPPSSGSWNEQFF
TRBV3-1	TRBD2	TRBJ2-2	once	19	TGTGCCAGCTGTCCGAATCCCGGGACTAGCGGAGATAACACCGGGGAGCTGTTTTTT	CASCPNPGTSGDNTGELFF
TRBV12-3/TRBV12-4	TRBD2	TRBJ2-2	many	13	TGTGCCAGCAGTTTCGGGGGGGCCGGGGAGCTGTTTTTT	CASSFGGAGELFF
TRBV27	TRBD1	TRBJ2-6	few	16	TGTGCCAGCAGTCTTACAGGGGCATCTGGGGCCAACGTCCTGACTTTC	CASSLTGASGANVLTF
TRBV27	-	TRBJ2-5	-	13	TGTGCCAGCAGTTTATGGTCGAAAGAGACCCAGTACTTC	CASSLWSKETQYF
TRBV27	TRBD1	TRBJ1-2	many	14	TGTGCCAGCAGTTTAGGGACAGGGGGCGGTGGCTACACCTTC	CASSLGTGGGGYTF
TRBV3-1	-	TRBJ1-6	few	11	TGTGCCAGCAGCCAAAACTCACCCCTCCACTTT	CASSQNSPLHF
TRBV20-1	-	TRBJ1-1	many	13	TGCAGTGCTAGCCCGACAGTGAACACTGAAGCTTTCTTT	CSASPTVNTEAFF
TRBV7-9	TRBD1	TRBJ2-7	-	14	TGTGCCAGCACTCCGGGACAGCCGTCCTACGAGCAGTACTTC	CASTPGQPSYEQYF
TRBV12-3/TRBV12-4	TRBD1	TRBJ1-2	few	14	TGTGCCAGCAGTTTCCGTAAGGGACAGCGTGGCTACACCTTC	CASSFRKGQRGYTF